The sequence of this T cell receptor beta chain was determined in a study of T-cell memory formation after mild COVID-19. TCRdb reanalysed the 5' RACE reads using MiXCR and keeps one entry per CDR3 protein. This sample has 300,000 to 400,000 distinct CDR3 sequences, with 20% to 25% found just once. This TCR came from an adult woman who had mild COVID-19 (a few samples of this study predate the infection). Cell type and time point are not known. Input material: PBMCs or a T cell subset sorted from them (not recorded which).

CDR3 bases: TGTGCCAGCAGCGTAGCGCCAACCACGACCGGGGAGCTGTTTTTT. As protein: CASSVAPTTTGELFF. The chain uses TRBV9 and TRBJ2-2, with D uncertain. Trimming removed 0 bases at V and 5 bases at J, with 11 bases between. The CDR3 contains 15 residues. Germline CDR1 SGDLS, CDR2 YYNGEE.